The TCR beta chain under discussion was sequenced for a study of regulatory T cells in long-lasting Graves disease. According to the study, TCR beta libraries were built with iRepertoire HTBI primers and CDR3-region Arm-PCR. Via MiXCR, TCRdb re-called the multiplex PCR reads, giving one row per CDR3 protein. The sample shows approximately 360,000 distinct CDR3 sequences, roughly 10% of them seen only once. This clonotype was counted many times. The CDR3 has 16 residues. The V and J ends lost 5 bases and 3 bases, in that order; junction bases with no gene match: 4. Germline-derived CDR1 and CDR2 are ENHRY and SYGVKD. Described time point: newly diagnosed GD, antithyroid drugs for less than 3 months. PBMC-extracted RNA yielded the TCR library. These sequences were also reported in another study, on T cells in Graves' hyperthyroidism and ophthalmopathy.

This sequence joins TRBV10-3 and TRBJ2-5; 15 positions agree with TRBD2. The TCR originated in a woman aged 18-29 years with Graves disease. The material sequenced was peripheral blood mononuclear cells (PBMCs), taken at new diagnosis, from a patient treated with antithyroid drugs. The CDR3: CAISWTSGRGEETQYF. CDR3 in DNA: TGTGCCATCAGTTGGACTAGCGGGAGGGGGGAAGAGACCCAGTACTTC.